This TCR beta chain was documented in a study of blood T cell repertoires in COVID-19. Remarks on this clone: Different DNA sequences within this sample yield the same CDR3.

Profiled with immunoSEQ multiplex PCR; TCRdb holds only in-frame clones, not every one. The table has fewer than 250,000 clones, around 85% seen once. Germline CDR1 is MDHEN and CDR2 is SYDVKM. Between the trimmed V and J ends, which lost 6 bases and 5 bases, there was a span of 10 bases. This CDR3 comprises 12 residues. The receptor was derived from a woman aged 60-75 years with active or convalescent COVID-19. The chain has TRBV28 and TRBJ1-1; D may be TRBD1 (6 bases). Material: peripheral blood. CDR3 region: CASSQTGTEAFF. The CDR3 coding sequence is TGTGCCAGCAGCCAAACAGGGACTGAAGCTTTCTTT.